These T cell receptor beta chains were read from a single sample in a study of T cell responses to AZD1222 COVID-19 vaccine. TCRdb's copy holds only in-frame clones and misses some; the assay was immunoSEQ multiplex PCR. The table has approximately 180,000 clones, more than 80% seen once. Specimen: peripheral blood, collected 28 days after the second dose of the MenACWY control vaccine. All receptors come from an adult who received the MenACWY meningococcal vaccine as a control. Both conserved end residues are trimmed from each CDR3. Clone size is given for some rows only: seen once, a few or many times, or a class if the clone is expanded.

V gene	J gene	clone size	CDR3 protein
TRBV27	TRBJ2-5	NA	ATHNRGHQETQY
TRBV6-2/TRBV6-3	TRBJ2-3	NA	ASSPGTDSTDTQY
TRBV18	TRBJ2-5	once	ASSPDRQETQY
TRBV7-9	TRBJ2-7	NA	ASSLAHMAEIYEQY
TRBV20-1	TRBJ2-4	few	SVSGVYIQY
TRBV6-5	TRBJ2-7	NA	ASSYSPRSSYEQY
TRBV7-2	TRBJ1-2	NA	ASSSDPNYGYT
TRBV5-8	TRBJ2-7	NA	ASSLNRIVYYEQY
TRBV7-7	TRBJ2-5	once	ASSLFIGVQETQY
TRBV10-1	TRBJ2-7	NA	ASSLGPSYEQY
TRBV19	TRBJ1-1	few	ASSSGLSGYTEAF
TRBV5-1	TRBJ2-3	NA	ASSIATGERNTQY
TRBV5-6	TRBJ1-6	once	ASSYWNSGSSYNSPLH
TRBV16	TRBJ2-7	few	ASTRVDTSYEQY
TRBV7-2	TRBJ1-6	NA	ASSLDATGYNSPLH
TRBV27	TRBJ2-5	NA	ASSGQGTSGVQETQY
TRBV5-6	TRBJ2-5	NA	ASSLVTGETQY
TRBV5-4	TRBJ2-7	NA	ASSSRDRVVQQY
TRBV6-5	TRBJ2-2	NA	ASRKLAGDSGELF
TRBV28	TRBJ2-1	NA	ASSLFSGPKYNEQF
TRBV4-1	TRBJ2-7	NA	ASSRQFSYEQY
TRBV27	TRBJ2-5	NA	ASSLYRETQY
TRBV10-1	TRBJ2-1	once	ASSGTSGIRERQF
TRBV28	TRBJ2-3	NA	ASSSSQGAPDTQY
TRBV6-5	TRBJ1-1	NA	ASSYVGGGNTEAF
TRBV9	TRBJ1-4	NA	ASSVAGGAEKLF
TRBV7-2	TRBJ2-1	NA	ASSFLAGGINEQF
TRBV18	TRBJ2-4	once	ASSPNTGEGNIQY
TRBV28	TRBJ1-2	NA	ASNRGADYGYT
TRBV27	TRBJ1-5	NA	ASSFGGHNQPQH
TRBV30	TRBJ1-5	NA	AWSPGRHSNQPQH